This T cell receptor beta chain was captured in a study of T-cell memory formation after mild COVID-19. Study details: TCR clusters mostly belonged to single donors. Overall study findings and caveats: Clonal second-wave expansions that peaked on day 37 had unconfirmed SARS-CoV-2 specificity. Among contracting clones, CD4+ were mainly CM/EM and CD8+ enriched in EMRA. A second wave expanding day 15 to 37 was CD4+-biased; contracting clones were balanced.

TCRdb re-analysed the 5' RACE reads in MiXCR, keeping a single row per CDR3 protein. This sample carries 90,000 to 120,000 distinct CDR3 sequences, around 15% of them seen once, and the ten largest clones take roughly 40%. Trimming left V 7 bases short and J 10 bases short, with 19 bases between. CDR3 length: 13 residues. Germline-derived CDR1 and CDR2 are MNHEY and SVGEGT. This clonotype was detected ten times or more. What it binds is unknown. V and J are TRBV6-2 or TRBV6-3 and TRBJ2-5, with D maybe TRBD2 (6 bases). Sequenced material: PBMCs or a T cell subset sorted from them (not recorded which). The clonotype comes from a young man who had mild COVID-19 (a few samples of this study predate the infection). Cell type and time point are not known. In nucleotides, the CDR3 is TGTGCCAGCAAGCCGGACCGGGGGAGTGACCAGTACTTC. It translates to CASKPDRGSDQYF.